This TCR beta chain was observed in a study of HIV-infected patients and healthy controls. No cell fractionation was done, so the repertoire covers all unsorted peripheral blood T cells. Points on this clonotype: As yet, its antigen is unknown.

Study observations and caveats: With just sixteen HIV-infected individuals processed, the findings' generality was considered strongly limited. HIV+ repertoires were severely depleted of MAIT alpha-chain CDR3s, unlike healthy controls. When repertoires were size-matched, rare events in HIV-infected data became overweighted. Compared with controls, mean Gini indices were significantly raised in HIV-infected repertoires, possibly indicating oligoclonality.

Alpha and beta constant-region primers primed reverse transcription of around 500 ng RNA. Using multiplexing indices, alpha and beta chain libraries were generated apart by chain-specific third strand synthesis. In TCRdb, the 5' RACE reads were re-called with MiXCR into one record per CDR3 protein. Of 10,000 or so distinct CDR3 sequences listed, over 7.5% are singletons. The sequenced material came from blood. This TCR was sampled from an adult in good health.

The CDR3: CASSAPGQTGGTEAFF. CDR3 in DNA: TGTGCCAGCAGTGCACCCGGGCAAACGGGGGGAACTGAAGCTTTCTTT. The rearrangement links TRBV28 to TRBJ1-1; a weak D match, TRBD1 (5 bases). Germline loops: CDR1 MDHEN, CDR2 SYDVKM. CDR3 length equals 16 residues. Trimming stripped 5 bases from V and 5 bases from J, with 21 bases between.